These 13 T cell receptor beta chains came from one sample sequenced in a study of blood T cell repertoires in COVID-19. Assay used: immunoSEQ multiplex PCR; TCRdb lists only in-frame clones, some missing. The sample has around 120,000 clones; roughly 90% are singletons. The specimen was peripheral blood. These receptors originate from a man between 60 and 75 years old with COVID-19, enrolled during active disease.

V is TRBV11-2 and J is TRBJ2-7; D may be TRBD2 (6 bases). The CDR3 length is 14 residues. Germline-derived CDR1 and CDR2 are SGHAT and FQNNGV. The germline V and J ends were trimmed by 1 base and 3 bases, with 10 bases remaining between them. The CDR3, as DNA: TGTGCCAGCAGCTTAGCTAGCGAACACTACGAGCAGTACTTC. Its translation is CASSLASEHYEQYF.

The CDR3 spells CAGGTGRTGELFF. The CDR3 DNA follows: TGTGCCGGAGGGACAGGCAGAACCGGGGAGCTGTTTTTT. This chain joins TRBV12-3 or TRBV12-4 and TRBJ2-2; 8 bases line up with TRBD1. V shed 11 bases and J 5 bases; nucleotides not matched to a gene: 7. This CDR3 has 13 amino acids.

This chain uses TRBV7-2 with TRBJ1-2; maybe TRBD1 (6 bases). Germline V gives CDR1 SGHTA, CDR2 FQGNSA. This CDR3 contains 16 residues. V lost 0 bases and J 3 bases, leaving 14 bases between the germline ends. This CDR3 reads CASSLAVTGKDYGYTF. In nucleotides, the CDR3 is TGTGCCAGCAGCTTAGCGGTCACAGGGAAGGACTATGGCTACACCTTC.

The chain has TRBV2 and TRBJ2-5; 9 nucleotides match TRBD1. Germline trimming cut 6 bases from V and 5 bases from J; bases unmatched to any gene: 10. CDR3 size: 15 residues. CDR1 SNHLY and CDR2 FYNNEI come from the germline V gene. The CDR3 bases are TGTGCCAGCAGCGCCGTTTCAGGACAGGGGGAGACCCAGTACTTC. It encodes CASSAVSGQGETQYF.

The chain employs TRBV5-6 and TRBJ2-5; possibly TRBD2 for D (6 bases). Trimming left V 1 base short and J 3 bases short, with 13 bases between. Germline CDR1 is SGHDT and CDR2 is YYEEEE. The CDR3 spans 15 residues. The CDR3 is CASSLTWRVKETQYF. The CDR3 DNA reads TGTGCCAGCAGCTTGACCTGGAGGGTAAAAGAGACCCAGTACTTC.

The gene calls are TRBV5-1 and TRBJ2-2; D is ambiguous. The CDR3 length is 16 residues. Germline CDR1 SGHRS, CDR2 YFSETQ. V lost 4 bases and J lost 1, with 14 bases in between. The CDR3 protein is CASSPDLTENTGELFF. CDR3 coding DNA: TGCGCCAGCAGCCCCGACTTGACTGAGAACACCGGGGAGCTGTTTTTT. The full variable domain, in which reference TRBV5-1 and TRBJ2-2 provide the parts outside the CDR3, is KAGVTQTPRYLIKTRGQQVTLSCSPISGHRSVSWYQQTPGQGLQFLFEYFSETQRNKGNFPGRFSGRQFSNSRSEMNVSTLELGDSALYLCASSPDLTENTGELFFGEGSRLTVL.

The CDR3 DNA is TGTGCCAGCAGCCAAGACGAAGAAAGCGGGAGGGCCGGTGAGCAGTTCTTC. Its translation: CASSQDEESGRAGEQFF. This rearrangement joins TRBV3-1 (or the pseudogene TRBV3-2) to TRBJ2-1, with TRBD2 matching 10 bases. The V gene end was trimmed by 0 bases and the J gene end by 9 bases; junction bases not matched to a gene: 11. The germline V gene has CDR1 LGHDT and CDR2 YNNKEL (reference sequence). CDR3 length equals 17 residues.

The chain employs TRBV9 and TRBJ1-3; a possible D gene is TRBD1 (5 bases). Trimming removed 6 bases from V and 2 bases from J, with 12 bases in between. The CDR3 sequence is 14 residues long. CDR1 and CDR2 (germline): SGDLS, YYNGEE. The CDR3 region is CASTTGLAGNTIYF. The CDR3 bases are TGTGCCAGCACTACGGGACTTGCTGGAAACACCATATATTTT.

V is TRBV15 and J is TRBJ2-1, with D unresolved. The ends were cut back, 1 base at V and 0 bases at J, with 13 bases in the middle. This CDR3 has 17 residues. In germline, CDR1 is LNHNV, CDR2 YYDKDF (reference sequence). The CDR3 loop reads CATSRASSRSSYNEQFF. The CDR3, as DNA: TGTGCCACCAGCAGAGCGTCGAGTCGTAGCTCCTACAATGAGCAGTTCTTC.

This chain connects TRBV19 to TRBJ2-5; 7 positions agree with TRBD1. The CDR3 consists of 14 residues. V gave up 6 bases and J gave up 5 bases; unmatched junction bases: 9. From germline, CDR1 is LNHDA and CDR2 SQIVND (reference sequence). CDR3 sequence (DNA): TGTGCCAGTAGGATCCGACAGGGTTTGGAGACCCAGTACTTC. Amino acid sequence: CASRIRQGLETQYF.

The chain combines TRBV9 with TRBJ2-7; 15 bases are shared with TRBD2. In germline, CDR1 is SGDLS, CDR2 YYNGEE. J gave up 6 bases and V 3 bases, and 16 bases lay outside the gene matches. The CDR3 sequence is 19 residues long. The CDR3 bases are TGTGCCAGCAGCGCAGAACCGGGACTAGCGGGAGGCCGAGCCGCCGAGCAGTACTTC. As protein: CASSAEPGLAGGRAAEQYF.

This rearrangement joins TRBV6-4 to TRBJ2-1, with 12 bases that match TRBD2. The germline gives CDR1 MRHNA, CDR2 SNTAGT. This CDR3 comprises 16 residues. Trimming cost V 5 bases and J 3 bases; bases outside gene matches: 5. CDR3 bases: TGTGCCAGCAGTCTGACTAGCGGGAGTCTCTACAATGAGCAGTTCTTC. Amino acid sequence: CASSLTSGSLYNEQFF.

J is TRBJ1-1 and V is TRBV10-3; the D gene is possibly TRBD1 (6 bases). CDR3 length: 14 residues. Germline lookup yields CDR1 ENHRY and CDR2 SYGVKD. The germline V and J ends were trimmed by 6 bases and 2 bases, with 13 bases remaining between them. CDR3 bases: TGTGCCATCAGGACCAACAGGGTAAACACTGAAGCTTTCTTT. The encoded protein is CAIRTNRVNTEAFF.